This T cell receptor (beta chain) was captured by sequencing in a study of human T cells and chemical hapten exposure. In germline, CDR1 is SGHRS, CDR2 YFSETQ. Trimming took off 0 bases at V and 0 bases at J, with 15 bases between the two ends. The CDR3 runs 17 residues. TCRdb reprocessed the RACE reads with MiXCR, giving one entry per CDR3 protein. Found here are around 80,000 distinct CDR3 sequences, 6% to 8.5% of them singletons; the top ten hold approximately 1.2%. Time point indicated: patch test 2, 6 weeks after DPC sensitization. The treatment is: therapeutic diphenylcyclopropenone sensitization with weekly scalp DPC. Each patch test followed a blood draw. This clonotype turned up a few times. The antigen is undetermined. Overall study results and limits: Patch test score was positively correlated with the counts of PT1 expanded TCRs.

The V gene is TRBV5-1, the J gene TRBJ1-1; D unclear. The source is a woman under 40 with alopecia areata. Some clones in this sample may be carry-over from other donors' samples. The sample was whole blood, taken in connection with sensitization to the hapten diphenylcyclopropenone (DPC). The CDR3 here is CASSLAYGDSMNTEAFF. The CDR3 DNA follows: TGCGCCAGCAGCTTGGCTTACGGGGATTCCATGAACACTGAAGCTTTCTTT.